The rows below give T cell receptor beta chains drawn from one sample of a study of regulatory T cells in long-lasting Graves disease. From the multiplex PCR reads, TCRdb called clonotypes with MiXCR, one entry per CDR3 protein. Among some 470,000 distinct CDR3 sequences listed, roughly 21% were seen once. The specimen was peripheral blood mononuclear cells (PBMCs), collected when the disease was refractory, from a patient treated with antithyroid drugs. The source is a female donor with Graves disease. Both conserved end residues are part of each CDR3. The D gene is left open where the match is weak. Size is omitted from some rows. Given values are once, few, many or a class for expanded clones.

v_call,j_call,d_call,clone_size,cdr3_length,cdr3_aa,cdr3_nt
TRBV11-3,TRBJ2-3,TRBD2,once,17,CASSLDRPSGSTDTQYF,TGTGCCAGCAGCTTAGATCGCCCTAGCGGGAGCACAGATACGCAGTATTTT
TRBV28,TRBJ2-7,NA,NA,16,CASSLLLDPTSYEQYF,TGTGCCAGCAGTTTATTACTGGACCCAACCTCCTACGAGCAGTACTTC
TRBV7-9,TRBJ2-7,TRBD2,NA,14,CASSTSGALDEQYF,TGTGCCAGCAGCACTAGCGGGGCGTTAGACGAGCAGTACTTC
TRBV5-4,TRBJ2-7,TRBD1,NA,14,CASSFQGVVYEQYF,TGTGCCAGCAGCTTCCAGGGGGTGGTCTACGAGCAGTACTTC
TRBV3-1,TRBJ2-2,TRBD2,few,17,CASSQDGSGSNTGELFF,TGTGCCAGCAGCCAAGATGGGAGCGGGAGCAACACCGGGGAGCTGTTTTTT
TRBV13,TRBJ1-1,NA,NA,15,CASSLASGGRTEAFF,TGTGCCAGCAGCTTAGCTTCGGGGGGTCGAACTGAAGCTTTCTTT
TRBV19,TRBJ2-5,TRBD1,few,14,CASSLRTGSETQYF,TGTGCCAGTAGCCTCCGGACAGGGTCCGAGACCCAGTACTTC
TRBV7-2,TRBJ2-2,NA,NA,12,CASRLNTGELFF,TGTGCCAGCAGGTTAAACACCGGGGAGCTGTTTTTT
TRBV12-3/TRBV12-4,TRBJ2-7,TRBD2,many,13,CASSVAGNYEQYF,TGTGCCAGCAGTGTAGCGGGAAACTACGAGCAGTACTTC
TRBV18,TRBJ2-7,TRBD2,NA,13,CASSQGSGAEQYF,TGTGCCAGCTCACAGGGGAGCGGGGCTGAGCAGTACTTC
TRBV28,TRBJ2-1,NA,NA,11,CASSLWDEQFF,TGTGCCAGCAGTCTCTGGGATGAGCAGTTCTTC
TRBV27,TRBJ1-6,NA,few,16,CASSLGVDRFGSPLHF,TGTGCCAGCAGTTTGGGGGTCGACAGATTTGGTTCACCCCTCCACTTT
TRBV2,TRBJ2-1,NA,NA,11,CASREDLPQFF,TGTGCCAGCAGGGAAGACTTGCCGCAGTTCTTC
TRBV19,TRBJ2-5,TRBD2,many,11,CATAGGETQYF,TGTGCCACTGCGGGGGGCGAGACCCAGTACTTC
TRBV6-2/TRBV6-3,TRBJ2-7,TRBD1,many,12,CASSYSDRAQYF,TGTGCCAGCAGTTACTCGGACAGGGCGCAGTACTTC
TRBV5-1,TRBJ2-5,NA,NA,16,CASSLAILAGQETQYF,TGCGCCAGCAGCTTGGCCATCTTAGCAGGCCAAGAGACCCAGTACTTC
TRBV2,TRBJ1-4,NA,many,13,CATRDQLNEKLFF,TGTGCCACCAGAGACCAACTTAATGAAAAACTGTTTTTT
TRBV12-5,TRBJ1-1,NA,many,15,CASGLVLGRGSEAFF,TGTGCTAGTGGTTTGGTACTTGGCAGGGGATCTGAAGCTTTCTTT
TRBV12-3/TRBV12-4,TRBJ2-1,TRBD1,NA,14,CARPLDREGNEQFF,TGTGCCAGGCCGTTGGACAGGGAAGGGAATGAGCAGTTCTTC
TRBV18,TRBJ2-7,TRBD1,NA,15,CASSPLTGVSGEQYF,TGTGCCAGCTCACCCCTGACAGGGGTGTCGGGGGAGCAGTACTTC
TRBV6-1,TRBJ2-1,NA,NA,11,CASSINNEQFF,TGTGCCAGCAGTATCAACAATGAGCAGTTCTTC
TRBV12-3/TRBV12-4,TRBJ2-5,NA,many,14,CASSSFLSRVTQYF,TGTGCCAGCAGTTCTTTCCTCAGTAGGGTGACCCAGTACTTC
TRBV6-1,TRBJ2-6,NA,NA,12,CASRTGANVLTF,TGTGCCAGCCGAACCGGGGCCAACGTCCTGACTTTC
TRBV28,TRBJ2-7,TRBD1,many,17,CASSPVRQGIFSYEQYF,TGTGCCAGCAGTCCCGTCAGACAGGGAATCTTCTCCTACGAGCAGTACTTC
TRBV9,TRBJ1-2,TRBD1,many,14,CASGGQGHIGGYTF,TGTGCCAGCGGGGGACAGGGACACATAGGTGGCTACACCTTC
TRBV4-3,TRBJ2-5,NA,few,17,CASSQDLPPGIQETQYF,TGCGCCAGCAGCCAAGATCTCCCCCCGGGGATTCAAGAGACCCAGTACTTC
TRBV19,TRBJ1-2,TRBD1,NA,14,CASSLLGTVHGYTF,TGTGCCAGTAGTCTCCTGGGGACAGTTCATGGCTACACCTTC